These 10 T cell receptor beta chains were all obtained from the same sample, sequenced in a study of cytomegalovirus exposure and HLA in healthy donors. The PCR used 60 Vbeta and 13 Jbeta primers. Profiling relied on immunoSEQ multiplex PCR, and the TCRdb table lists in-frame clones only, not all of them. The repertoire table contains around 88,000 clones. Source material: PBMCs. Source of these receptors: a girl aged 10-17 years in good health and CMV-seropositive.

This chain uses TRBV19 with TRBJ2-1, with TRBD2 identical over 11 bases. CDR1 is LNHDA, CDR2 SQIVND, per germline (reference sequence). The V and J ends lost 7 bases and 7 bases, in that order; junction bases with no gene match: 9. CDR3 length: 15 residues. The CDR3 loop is CASTATSGVRNEQFF. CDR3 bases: TGTGCCAGTACCGCGACTAGCGGGGTTCGGAATGAGCAGTTCTTC. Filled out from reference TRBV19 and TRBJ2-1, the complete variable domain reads DGGITQSPKYLFRKEGQNVTLSCEQNLNHDAMYWYRQDPGQGLRLIYYSQIVNDFQKGDIAEGYSVSREKKESFPLTVTSAQKNPTAFYLCASTATSGVRNEQFFGPGTRLTVL.

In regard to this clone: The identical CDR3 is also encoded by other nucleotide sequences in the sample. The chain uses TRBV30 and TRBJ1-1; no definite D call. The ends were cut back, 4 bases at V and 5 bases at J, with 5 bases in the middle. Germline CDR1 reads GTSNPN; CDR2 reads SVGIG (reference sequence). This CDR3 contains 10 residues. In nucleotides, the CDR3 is TGTGCCTGGATTCAGACTGAAGCTTTCTTT. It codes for CAWIQTEAFF.

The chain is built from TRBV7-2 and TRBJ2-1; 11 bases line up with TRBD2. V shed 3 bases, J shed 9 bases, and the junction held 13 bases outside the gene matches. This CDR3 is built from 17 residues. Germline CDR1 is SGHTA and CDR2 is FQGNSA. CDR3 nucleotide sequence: TGTGCCAGCAGCTTTGTGACTAGCGGGGTAACTACGGGTGAGCAGTTCTTC. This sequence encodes CASSFVTSGVTTGEQFF.

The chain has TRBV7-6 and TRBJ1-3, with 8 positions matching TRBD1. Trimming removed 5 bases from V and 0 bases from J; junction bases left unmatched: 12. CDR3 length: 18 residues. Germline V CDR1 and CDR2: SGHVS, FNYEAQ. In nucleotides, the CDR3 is TGTGCCAGCAGCATCTCCTTGGGACAGGCAGTCTCTGGAAACACCATATATTTT. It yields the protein CASSISLGQAVSGNTIYF.

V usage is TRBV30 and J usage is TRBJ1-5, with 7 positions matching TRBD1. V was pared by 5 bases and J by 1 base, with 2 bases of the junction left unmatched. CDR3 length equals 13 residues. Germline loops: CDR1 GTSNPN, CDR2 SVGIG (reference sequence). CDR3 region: CAWGDRSNQPQHF. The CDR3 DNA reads TGTGCCTGGGGGGACAGAAGCAATCAGCCCCAGCATTTT.

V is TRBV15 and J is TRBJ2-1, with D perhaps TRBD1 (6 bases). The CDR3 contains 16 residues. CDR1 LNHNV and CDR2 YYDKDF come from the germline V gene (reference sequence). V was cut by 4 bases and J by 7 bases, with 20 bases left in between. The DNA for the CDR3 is TGTGCCACCAGCAACGACCGGGACACCTTGGGGAATGAGCAGTTCTTC. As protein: CATSNDRDTLGNEQFF.

The CDR3 reads CASSQGRSGGDTQYF. The CDR3 DNA sequence: TGTGCCAGCAGCCAAGGGAGAAGCGGGGGAGATACGCAGTATTTT. The chain has TRBV4-2 and TRBJ2-3; 8 bases are a match to TRBD2. Trimming removed 1 base from V and 5 bases from J; junction bases left unmatched: 5. The CDR3 sequence is 15 residues long. Germline values: CDR1 LGHNA, CDR2 YNFKEQ.

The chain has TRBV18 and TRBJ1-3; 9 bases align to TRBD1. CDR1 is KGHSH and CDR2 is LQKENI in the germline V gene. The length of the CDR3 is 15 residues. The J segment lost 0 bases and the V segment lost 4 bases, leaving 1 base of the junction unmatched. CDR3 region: CASSRTGASGNTIYF. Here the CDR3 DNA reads TGTGCCAGCTCACGGACAGGGGCCTCTGGAAACACCATATATTTT.

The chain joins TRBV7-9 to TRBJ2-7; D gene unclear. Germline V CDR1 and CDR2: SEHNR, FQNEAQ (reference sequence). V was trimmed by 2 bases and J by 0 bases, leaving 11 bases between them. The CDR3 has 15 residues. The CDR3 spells CASSLMAGRSYEQYF. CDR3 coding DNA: TGTGCCAGCAGCTTAATGGCAGGCCGCTCCTACGAGCAGTACTTC. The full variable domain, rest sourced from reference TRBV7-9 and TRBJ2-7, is DTGVSQNPRHKITKRGQNVTFRCDPISEHNRLYWYRQTLGQGPEFLTYFQNEAQLEKSRLLSDRFSAERPKGSFSTLEIQRTEQGDSAMYLCASSLMAGRSYEQYFGPGTRLTVT.

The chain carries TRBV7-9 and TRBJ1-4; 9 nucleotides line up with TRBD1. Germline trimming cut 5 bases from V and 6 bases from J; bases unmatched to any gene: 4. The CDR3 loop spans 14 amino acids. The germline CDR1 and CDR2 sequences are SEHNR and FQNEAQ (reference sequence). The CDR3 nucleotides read TGTGCCAGCAGCAGCCGGGACAGGGATGAAAAACTGTTTTTT. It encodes CASSSRDRDEKLFF.